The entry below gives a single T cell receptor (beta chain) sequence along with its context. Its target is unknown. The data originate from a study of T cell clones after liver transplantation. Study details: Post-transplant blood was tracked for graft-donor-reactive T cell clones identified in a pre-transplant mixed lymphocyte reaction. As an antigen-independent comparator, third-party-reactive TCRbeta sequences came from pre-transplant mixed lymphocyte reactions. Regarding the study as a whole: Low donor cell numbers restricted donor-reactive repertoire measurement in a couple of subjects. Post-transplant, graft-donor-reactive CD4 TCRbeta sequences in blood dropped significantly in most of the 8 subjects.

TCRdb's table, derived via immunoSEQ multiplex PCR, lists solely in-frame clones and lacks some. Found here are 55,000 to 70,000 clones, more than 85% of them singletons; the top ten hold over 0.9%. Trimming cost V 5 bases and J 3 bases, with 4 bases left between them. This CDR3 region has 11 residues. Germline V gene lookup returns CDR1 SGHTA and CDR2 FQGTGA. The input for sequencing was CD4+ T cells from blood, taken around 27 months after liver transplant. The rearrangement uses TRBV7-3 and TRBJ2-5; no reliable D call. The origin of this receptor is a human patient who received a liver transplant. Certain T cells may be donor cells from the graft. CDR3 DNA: TGTGCCAGCAGCATAAAAGAGACCCAGTACTTC. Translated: CASSIKETQYF. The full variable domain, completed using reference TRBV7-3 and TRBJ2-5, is GAGVSQTPSNKVTEKGKYVELRCDPISGHTALYWYRQSLGQGPEFLIYFQGTGAADDSGLPNDRFFAVRPEGSVSTLKIQRTERGDSAVYLCASSIKETQYFGPGTRLLVL.